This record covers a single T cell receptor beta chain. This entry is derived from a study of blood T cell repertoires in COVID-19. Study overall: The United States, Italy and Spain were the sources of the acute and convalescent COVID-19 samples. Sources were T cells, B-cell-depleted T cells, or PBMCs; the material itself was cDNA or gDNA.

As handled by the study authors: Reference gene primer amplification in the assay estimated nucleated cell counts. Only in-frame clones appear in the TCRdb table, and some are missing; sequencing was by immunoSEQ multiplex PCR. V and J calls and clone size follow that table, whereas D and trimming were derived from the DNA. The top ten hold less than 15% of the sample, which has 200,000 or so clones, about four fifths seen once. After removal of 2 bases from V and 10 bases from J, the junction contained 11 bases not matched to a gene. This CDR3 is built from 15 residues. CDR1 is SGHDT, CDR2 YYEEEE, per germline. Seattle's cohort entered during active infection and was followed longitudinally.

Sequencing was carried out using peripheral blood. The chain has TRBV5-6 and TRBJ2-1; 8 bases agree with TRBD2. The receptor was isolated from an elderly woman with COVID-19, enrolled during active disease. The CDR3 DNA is TGTGCCAGCAGCTTCATGGGCGGGAGGACACCAGAGCAGTTCTTC. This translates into CASSFMGGRTPEQFF.